This is a list of T cell receptor beta chains from one sample in a study of shared T cell receptors in the human thymus. The assay was immunoSEQ multiplex PCR, and TCRdb's table has in-frame clones only and misses some. This sample has roughly 410,000 clones; approximately 95% occur once, and the top ten carry approximately 0.02%. The source material was thymocytes. The source of these receptors is a human donor. Each CDR3 is given with its conserved first and last residue. A D gene is named only where the DNA matches it firmly. Rows give clone size only sometimes, using once, few, many, or a class for an expanded clone.

J,V,D,size,DNA,CDR3
TRBJ1-3,TRBV28,TRBD1,-,TGTGCCAGCAGTTTAGACAGGGGGCTCGGAAACACCATATATTTT,CASSLDRGLGNTIYF
TRBJ1-5,TRBV28,TRBD1,-,TGTGCCAGCAGTTTTGAGGGGGCTAGCAATCAGCCCCAGCATTTT,CASSFEGASNQPQHF
TRBJ1-5,TRBV7-8,-,-,TGTGCCAGCAGCCCCAGGGATCAGCCCCAGCATTTT,CASSPRDQPQHF
TRBJ1-5,TRBV28,-,-,TGTGCCAGCAAGTACGAATATAATCGTCCCCAGCCCCAGCATTTT,CASKYEYNRPQPQHF
TRBJ2-7,TRBV10-1,TRBD1,-,TGCGCCAGCAGTGAAGATCCGGGACAGGACTCCTACGAGCAGTACTTC,CASSEDPGQDSYEQYF
TRBJ2-5,TRBV7-6,TRBD1,-,TGTGCCAGCAGCCCAGGGACAGACCCCCCACAAGAGACCCAGTACTTC,CASSPGTDPPQETQYF
TRBJ1-3,TRBV7-8,-,-,TGTGCCAGCAGGCCAGGGATGTCTGGAAACACCATATATTTT,CASRPGMSGNTIYF
TRBJ2-5,TRBV9,TRBD2,-,TGTGCCAGCAGCCCTCCTCCGGGACTAGCGGGATCGGAGACCCAGTACTTC,CASSPPPGLAGSETQYF
TRBJ2-7,TRBV7-8,TRBD1,once,TGTGCCAGCAGCTCAAGCTGGAGACAGGGGTGGTACGAGCAGTACTTC,CASSSSWRQGWYEQYF
TRBJ1-1,TRBV10-1,TRBD1,-,TGCGCCAGCAGTGAGATGACAGGGGGCGCAGGGGCTTTCTTT,CASSEMTGGAGAFF
TRBJ1-1,TRBV2,-,-,TGTGCCAGCAGCGACTACAGGGACTCTGAAGCTTTCTTT,CASSDYRDSEAFF
TRBJ2-3,TRBV7-2,TRBD2,-,TGTGCCAGCAGCTCCCTGGGTAGCGGGAGAAGTACGCAGTATTTT,CASSSLGSGRSTQYF
TRBJ1-1,TRBV19,-,-,TGTGCCTGTCGGAGTGCAAACACTGAAGCTTTCTTT,CACRSANTEAFF
TRBJ2-3,TRBV28,TRBD2,-,TGTGCCAGCAGTTTAGAAGTCCTGACTAGCGGGAGATGGCCAGATACGCAGTATTTT,CASSLEVLTSGRWPDTQYF
TRBJ2-5,TRBV25-1,-,-,TGTGCCAGCAGTCCTCTATCCGGGGCCGAAGGGGCCCAGTACTTC,CASSPLSGAEGAQYF
TRBJ2-3,TRBV6-5,-,-,TGTGCCAGCAGTTACGGGACCCTAAAATCCACAGATACGCAGTATTTT,CASSYGTLKSTDTQYF
TRBJ2-3,TRBV5-1,-,-,TGCGCCAGCAGCTCTCCACACGGGACAGATACGCAGTATTTT,CASSSPHGTDTQYF
TRBJ1-2,TRBV15,TRBD1,-,TGTGCCACCACGGGCCAGGGGGGGACCTATGGCTACACCTTC,CATTGQGGTYGYTF
TRBJ2-7,TRBV11-2,-,-,TGTGCCAGCAGCTTAACCCAGAGGCCCTACGAGCAGTACTTC,CASSLTQRPYEQYF
TRBJ1-5,TRBV18,-,-,TGTGCCAGCTCTACCAGCTTTGAGTCTCAGCCCCAGCATTTT,CASSTSFESQPQHF
TRBJ2-7,TRBV5-1,-,-,TGCGCCAGCAGCTTGATCTGGGGGGCCTCCTACGAGCAGTACTTC,CASSLIWGASYEQYF
TRBJ2-7,TRBV28,TRBD2,-,TGTGCCAGCAGTTTAGGGAGTAGGTGGGGGGGCTCCTACGAGCAGTACTTC,CASSLGSRWGGSYEQYF